Each of the 26 T cell receptor beta chains below was sequenced from the same sample in a study of blood T cell repertoires in COVID-19. Only in-frame clones appear in the TCRdb table, and some are missing; sequencing was by immunoSEQ multiplex PCR. The sample has 120,000 or so clones; roughly 86% are singletons. Sample: peripheral blood. These receptors all come from a woman aged 55-75 years with acute or convalescent COVID-19.

This clone was seen a handful of times. This rearrangement joins TRBV5-1 to TRBJ1-2; the D gene is possibly TRBD1 (6 bases). CDR3 length: 12 amino acids. V gave up 2 bases and J gave up 8 bases, with 10 bases separating them. Germline assignment: CDR1 SGHRS and CDR2 YFSETQ. The CDR3 is CASSFSGVGYTF. CDR3 coding DNA: TGCGCCAGCAGCTTCTCAGGGGTCGGCTACACCTTC.

The chain uses TRBV5-1 and TRBJ2-2, with 10 bases matching TRBD1. This CDR3 spans 15 amino acids. CDR1 and CDR2 (germline): SGHRS, YFSETQ. Trimming took 4 bases from V and 5 from J; bases not matched to a gene: 5. CDR3 in amino acids: CASSPRTGGTGELFF. The DNA for the CDR3 is TGCGCCAGCAGCCCTCGGACAGGGGGGACCGGGGAGCTGTTTTTT.

The CDR3 sequence: CASSSLPGNTEAFF. CDR3 DNA: TGTGCCAGCAGTTCCCTCCCAGGGAACACTGAAGCTTTCTTT. V gene TRBV28 combines with J gene TRBJ1-1; D not resolved. This CDR3 comprises 14 residues. Trimming took 4 bases from V and 1 from J, leaving 10 bases between them. Germline loops: CDR1 MDHEN, CDR2 SYDVKM.

V and J are TRBV5-4 and TRBJ2-1, with TRBD2 matching 12 bases. The CDR3 is 15 amino acids. The ends lost 4 bases at V and 4 bases at J; junction bases unmatched: 3. Germline lookup yields CDR1 SGHNT and CDR2 YYREEE (reference sequence). The CDR3: CASSNGTSGYNEQFF. The CDR3 region has the DNA TGTGCCAGCAGCAACGGGACTAGCGGGTACAATGAGCAGTTCTTC. The whole variable domain, filled in from reference TRBV5-4 and TRBJ2-1, reads ETGVTQSPTHLIKTRGQQVTLRCSSQSGHNTVSWYQQALGQGPQFIFQYYREEENGRGNFPPRFSGLQFPNYSSELNVNALELDDSALYLCASSNGTSGYNEQFFGPGTRLTVL.

In DNA, the CDR3 is TGTGCCAGTAGTTCAACCGAGGGACAGGGGAACTATGGCTACACCTTC. Amino acid sequence: CASSSTEGQGNYGYTF. The gene calls are TRBV19 and TRBJ1-2, with 10 bases that match TRBD1. Germline V gene sequence: CDR1 LNHDA, CDR2 SQIVND (reference sequence). V trimming: 5 bases; J trimming: 2 bases; junction bases outside the gene matches: 8. The CDR3 contains 16 residues.

Comments on this clone: At one end, the junction sequence differs from germline, possibly due to a read error. CDR3 nucleotide sequence: TGTGCCGGCAGTTTTTCGGGGGGGCAAGCTTTCTTT. Translating gives CAGSFSGGQAFF. This rearrangement joins TRBV27 to TRBJ1-1, with D perhaps matching TRBD1 (6 bases). There are 12 residues in the CDR3. CDR1 is MNHEY and CDR2 is SMNVEV in the germline V gene (reference sequence).

The chain combines TRBV19 with TRBJ2-1; 8 positions match TRBD2. Germline trimming cut 7 bases from V and 8 bases from J; bases unmatched to any gene: 13. CDR3 size: 15 residues. Germline V lookup: CDR1 LNHDA, CDR2 SQIVND (reference sequence). DNA for the CDR3: TGTGCCAGTACCCCTTGGGTTGGAGCGGGGGATGAGCAGTTCTTC. Translated: CASTPWVGAGDEQFF.

The gene calls are TRBV18 and TRBJ2-7; tentatively, D is TRBD1 (5 bases). The V end lost 0 bases, the J end lost 3 bases, and 12 bases lay between the germline ends. Germline loops: CDR1 KGHSH, CDR2 LQKENI. This CDR3 spans 15 amino acids. This chain's CDR3 is CASSPPLRQSYEQYF. The CDR3 DNA reads as TGTGCCAGCTCACCACCTTTGCGACAGAGCTACGAGCAGTACTTC.

The chain carries TRBV9 and TRBJ1-4; D is possibly TRBD1 (6 bases). CDR3 length equals 13 residues. The ends were cut back, 3 bases at V and 8 bases at J, with 11 bases in the middle. Germline V gene lookup returns CDR1 SGDLS and CDR2 YYNGEE. The CDR3: CASSAGDREKLFF. The CDR3 nucleotides read TGTGCCAGCAGCGCAGGGGATAGGGAAAAACTGTTTTTT.

The gene calls are TRBV6-6 and TRBJ1-2, with 7 nucleotides matching TRBD1. Germline V lookup: CDR1 MNHNY, CDR2 SVGAGI (reference sequence). The CDR3 spans 14 residues. The J segment lost 4 bases and the V segment lost 5 bases, leaving 7 bases of the junction unmatched. The CDR3 spells CASSHRDRSYGYTF. CDR3 DNA: TGTGCCAGCAGTCATCGGGACAGAAGCTATGGCTACACCTTC.

The V gene is TRBV9, the J gene TRBJ2-1, with 11 bases lining up with TRBD2. Germline V gene lookup returns CDR1 SGDLS and CDR2 YYNGEE. The CDR3 extends over 16 amino acids. The V segment lost 0 bases and the J segment 3 bases; nucleotides outside the gene matches: 2. In DNA form, the CDR3 reads TGTGCCAGCAGCGTAGTAGGGACTAGCGGCTACAATGAGCAGTTCTTC. Translation gives CASSVVGTSGYNEQFF.

The DNA for the CDR3 is TGTGCCAGTAAGAATCGACAGAACACCGGGGAGCTGTTTTTT. This sequence encodes CASKNRQNTGELFF. This chain uses TRBV19 with TRBJ2-2; no clear D. Germline-derived CDR1 and CDR2 are LNHDA and SQIVND (reference sequence). V was shortened by 7 bases and J by 1 base, with 10 bases between the two germline ends. This CDR3 comprises 14 residues.

This sequence joins TRBV19 and TRBJ1-2; 8 bases agree with TRBD1. Trimming removed 5 bases from V and 3 bases from J; junction bases left unmatched: 8. The length of the CDR3 is 15 residues. Germline values: CDR1 LNHDA, CDR2 SQIVND (reference sequence). The CDR3 is CASSFPLQGDYGYTF. DNA for the CDR3: TGTGCCAGTAGTTTCCCCTTACAGGGGGACTATGGCTACACCTTC.

The chain uses TRBV5-6 and TRBJ1-2; no clear D. The CDR3 contains 13 residues. CDR1 SGHDT and CDR2 YYEEEE come from the germline V gene. The ends were cut back, 3 bases at V and 4 bases at J, with 10 bases in the middle. The CDR3 sequence is CASSSDGLYGYTF. In DNA form, the CDR3 reads TGTGCCAGCAGCTCGGACGGACTCTATGGCTACACCTTC.

The J gene is TRBJ2-7, the V gene TRBV30; 7 bases match TRBD1. J gave up 4 bases and V 0 bases, and 9 bases lay outside the gene matches. The germline gives CDR1 GTSNPN, CDR2 SVGIG (reference sequence). There are 15 residues in the CDR3. CDR3: CAWSVKGARAYEQYF. In DNA, the CDR3 is TGTGCCTGGAGTGTGAAGGGGGCCCGAGCATACGAGCAGTACTTC.

This clone was counted a single time. This chain uses TRBV5-1 with TRBJ2-3, with 7 bases matching TRBD1. Trimming at V came to 7 bases and at J to 3 bases, leaving 5 bases not matched to a gene. Germline assignment: CDR1 SGHRS and CDR2 YFSETQ. This CDR3 contains 13 residues. The CDR3 protein is CASHDRETDTQYF. The CDR3 DNA sequence: TGCGCCAGCCACGACAGGGAAACAGATACGCAGTATTTT.

In DNA, the CDR3 is TGTGCCAGCAGCAAAACTGGGTCAGGTGGAGAGCAGTACGTC. Amino acid sequence: CASSKTGSGGEQYV. V and J are TRBV6-2 or TRBV6-3 and TRBJ2-7; D remains ambiguous. This CDR3 has 14 amino acids. CDR1 and CDR2 (germline): MNHEY, SVGEGT. V was trimmed by 6 bases and J by 7 bases, leaving 19 bases between them.

The rearrangement joins TRBV7-8 to TRBJ2-5; possible D gene TRBD1, 6 bases. This CDR3 spans 15 amino acids. Germline V gene lookup returns CDR1 SGHVS and CDR2 FQNEAQ. The V gene lost 7 bases and the J gene lost 4 bases, with 19 bases spanning the gap. The CDR3 protein is CASTQEGDAGETQYF. DNA of the CDR3: TGTGCCAGCACCCAAGAGGGGGACGCGGGAGAGACCCAGTACTTC.

This clone was counted a single time. The chain joins TRBV4-2 to TRBJ2-3; TRBD2 matches 15 bases. V was pared by 1 base and J by 4 bases, with 3 bases of the junction left unmatched. The CDR3 consists of 17 residues. Germline loops: CDR1 LGHNA, CDR2 YNFKEQ. CDR3 in DNA: TGTGCCAGCAGCCAAGGGACTAGCGGGAGGGACCCAGATACGCAGTATTTT. Translated, it gives CASSQGTSGRDPDTQYF.

The CDR3, as DNA: TGTGCCAGCAGCTTGGCCCGGGACACCTCGAACACTGAAGCTTTCTTT. Residues: CASSLARDTSNTEAFF. The V gene is TRBV5-8, the J gene TRBJ1-1, with a weak D call TRBD1 (6 bases). There are 16 residues in the CDR3. The V gene's germline CDR1 is SGHTS and CDR2 YDEGEE. V was cut by 0 bases and J by 1 base, with 13 bases left in between.

The rearrangement links TRBV4-1 to TRBJ2-1; TRBD1 matches 8 bases. The germline CDR1 and CDR2 sequences are MGHRA and YSYEKL. CDR3 length: 16 amino acids. After removal of 0 bases from V and 9 bases from J, the junction contained 10 bases not matched to a gene. As DNA, the CDR3 is TGCGCCAGCAGCCAAGATCCGGGACAGGCTATAGGTGAGCAGTTCTTC. Amino acids: CASSQDPGQAIGEQFF.

The J gene is TRBJ2-4, the V gene TRBV19; 16 positions match TRBD2. V was clipped by 10 bases and J by 0 bases; unmatched bases: 9. In germline, CDR1 is LNHDA, CDR2 SQIVND (reference sequence). The CDR3 is made up of 18 amino acids. The CDR3 loop is CATSGTSGRVLAKNIQYF. CDR3 DNA sequence: TGTGCCACCTCCGGGACTAGCGGGAGGGTACTAGCCAAAAACATTCAGTACTTC.

The rearrangement uses TRBV6-2 or TRBV6-3 and TRBJ2-4, with a tentative D call TRBD2 (5 bases). Trimming took 0 bases from V and 7 from J, leaving 16 bases between them. The CDR3 length is 16 residues. Germline assignment: CDR1 MNHEY and CDR2 SVGEGT. This CDR3 is CASSYSPAAILNIQYF. The CDR3 DNA follows: TGTGCCAGCAGTTACTCTCCAGCGGCGATACTCAACATTCAGTACTTC.

The gene calls are TRBV28 and TRBJ1-2; a weak D match, TRBD1 (5 bases). Germline V CDR1 and CDR2: MDHEN, SYDVKM. This CDR3 is 14 amino acids long. V lost 9 bases, J lost 1 base, and 15 bases lay in between. Here the CDR3 DNA reads TGTGCCAGTGATACTCCCCAGGGTAACTATGGCTACACCTTC. Protein sequence: CASDTPQGNYGYTF.

V usage is TRBV11-3 and J usage is TRBJ2-1; maybe TRBD2 (8 bases). V lost 5 bases, J lost 7 bases, and 21 bases lay in between. The CDR3 length is 16 residues. Germline V gene lookup returns CDR1 SGHNT and CDR2 YENEEA. In DNA, the CDR3 is TGTGCCAGCAGCCCCAAGGGGGCGGGAGGTCTTAATGAGCAGTTCTTC. Translated, it gives CASSPKGAGGLNEQFF. Drawing the rest from reference TRBV11-3 and TRBJ2-1, the complete variable domain is EAGVVQSPRYKIIEKKQPVAFWCNPISGHNTLYWYLQNLGQGPELLIRYENEEAVDDSQLPKDRFSAERLKGVDSTLKIQPAELGDSAVYLCASSPKGAGGLNEQFFGPGTRLTVL.

Only one count was recorded for this clone. CDR3 loop: CASSIATGTGQPQHF. The CDR3 DNA is TGTGCCAGTAGTATAGCTACAGGGACGGGACAGCCCCAGCATTTT. This chain connects TRBV19 to TRBJ1-5; D is possibly TRBD1 (6 bases). V was clipped by 1 base and J by 7 bases, with 14 bases between them. The CDR3 extends over 15 amino acids. Germline V gives CDR1 LNHDA, CDR2 SQIVND (reference sequence).